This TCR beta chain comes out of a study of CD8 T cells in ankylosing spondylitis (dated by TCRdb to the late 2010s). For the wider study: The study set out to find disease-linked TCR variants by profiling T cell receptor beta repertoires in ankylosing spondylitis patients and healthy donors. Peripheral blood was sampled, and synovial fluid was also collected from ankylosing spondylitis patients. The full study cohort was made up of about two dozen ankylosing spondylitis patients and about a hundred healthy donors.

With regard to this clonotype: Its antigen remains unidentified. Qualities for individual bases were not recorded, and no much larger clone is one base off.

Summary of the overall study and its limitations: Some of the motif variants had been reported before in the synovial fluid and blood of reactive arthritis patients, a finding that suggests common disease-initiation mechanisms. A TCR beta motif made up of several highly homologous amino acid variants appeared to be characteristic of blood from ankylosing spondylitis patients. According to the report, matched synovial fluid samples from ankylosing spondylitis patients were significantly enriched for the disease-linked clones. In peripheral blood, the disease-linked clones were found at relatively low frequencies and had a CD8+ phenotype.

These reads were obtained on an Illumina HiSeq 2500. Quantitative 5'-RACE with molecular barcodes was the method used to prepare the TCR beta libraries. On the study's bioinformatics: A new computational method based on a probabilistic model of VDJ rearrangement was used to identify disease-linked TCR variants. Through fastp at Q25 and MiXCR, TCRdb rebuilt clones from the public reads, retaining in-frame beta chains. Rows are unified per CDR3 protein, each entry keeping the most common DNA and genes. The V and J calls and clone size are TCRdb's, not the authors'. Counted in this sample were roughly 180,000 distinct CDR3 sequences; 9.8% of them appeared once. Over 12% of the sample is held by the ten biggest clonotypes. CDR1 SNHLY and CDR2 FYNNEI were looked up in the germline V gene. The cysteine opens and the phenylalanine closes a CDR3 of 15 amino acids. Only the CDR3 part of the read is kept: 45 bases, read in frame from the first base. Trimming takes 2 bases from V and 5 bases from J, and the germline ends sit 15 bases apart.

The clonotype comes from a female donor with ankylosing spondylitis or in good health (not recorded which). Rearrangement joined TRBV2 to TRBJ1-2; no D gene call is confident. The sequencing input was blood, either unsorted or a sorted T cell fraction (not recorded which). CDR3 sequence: CASSEQKIVLYGYTF. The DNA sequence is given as TGTGCCAGCAGTGAACAGAAAATAGTCCTATATGGCTACACCTTC.